This T cell receptor beta chain appears in the sequencing data of a study of blood T cell repertoires in COVID-19. On the study more broadly: From the United States, Italy and Spain came samples of acute and convalescent COVID-19. PBMCs, B-cell-depleted T cells, or T cells provided the cDNA or gDNA that made up the material.

As originally analysed: Quantification of nucleated cells was approximated via reference gene primer amplification. The protocol was immunoSEQ multiplex PCR, while the TCRdb copy is restricted to in-frame clones and leaves out a portion. Clonal size and the V and J genes are those of that table, whereas D and trimming came from the DNA. Of approximately 500,000 clones detected, approximately 83% appear once; the ten largest clones hold 3.2%. The CDR3 totals 12 residues. With 1 base removed from V and 7 bases from J, the gap between germline ends came to 6 bases. Germline assignment: CDR1 KGHDR and CDR2 SFDVKD.

The rearrangement joins TRBV24-1 to TRBJ1-2; D is undetermined. The receptor comes from a human donor in a cohort sampled during active COVID-19. The sample consisted of peripheral blood. Here the CDR3 reads CATSDFRGGYTF. The DNA for the CDR3 is TGTGCCACCAGTGATTTCCGGGGTGGCTACACCTTC.